The next 27 T cell receptor beta chains were all read from a single sample in a study of T cell clones after liver transplantation. Here immunoSEQ multiplex PCR was the method, and the copy in TCRdb shows in-frame clones only, minus some. The sample yields around 120,000 clones, approximately 90% seen once. Sample: CD4+ T cells from blood, taken 12 months after liver transplant. These receptors all come from a human patient who received a liver transplant. Some of the T cells might come from the graft donor.

This clone was detected only once. For the CDR3, the DNA is TGTGCCAGCAGCTCCGGGACACCTGATCAGCCCCAGCATTTT. This translates into CASSSGTPDQPQHF. The rearrangement joins TRBV5-4 to TRBJ1-5; maybe TRBD1 (6 bases). Per germline, CDR1 SGHNT and CDR2 YYREEE (reference sequence). V lost 3 bases and J lost 5, with 12 bases in between. The CDR3 length is 14 residues.

This rearrangement joins TRBV2 to TRBJ2-3; 9 nucleotides agree with TRBD2. V dropped 6 bases and J dropped 1; count of bases not matched to a gene: 5. In germline, CDR1 is SNHLY, CDR2 FYNNEI. CDR3 size: 15 residues. CDR3 in amino acids: CASSALAGGTDTQYF. The DNA for the CDR3 is TGTGCCAGCAGCGCTTTAGCGGGAGGCACAGATACGCAGTATTTT.

This clone was seen only once. This chain uses TRBV4-1 with TRBJ2-3; 8 bases align to TRBD1. Trimming cost V 1 base and J 0 bases; bases outside gene matches: 6. CDR3 length: 17 residues. Germline V lookup: CDR1 MGHRA, CDR2 YSYEKL. CDR3 DNA sequence: TGCGCCAGCAGCCAAGGGGGGACAGGACCTAGCACAGATACGCAGTATTTT. It specifies CASSQGGTGPSTDTQYF.

This clone was counted between two and nine times. This rearrangement joins TRBV29-1 to TRBJ2-7; 9 bases map to TRBD2. The CDR3 has 14 residues. V trimming: 1 base; J trimming: 5 bases; junction bases outside the gene matches: 6. CDR1 SQVTM and CDR2 ANQGSEA come from the germline V gene. CDR3 protein: CSVEGLAGADEQYF. The CDR3, as DNA: TGCAGCGTTGAAGGGTTAGCGGGAGCGGACGAGCAGTACTTC.

The chain carries TRBV6-5 and TRBJ1-1; no definite D call. The V end lost 8 bases, the J end lost 1 base, and 14 bases lay between the germline ends. CDR3 length equals 14 residues. Germline lookup yields CDR1 MNHEY and CDR2 SVGAGI. In DNA, the CDR3 is TGTGCCAGCCGAGATCATCGGGGGAACACTGAAGCTTTCTTT. Encoded protein: CASRDHRGNTEAFF.

The genes are TRBV2 and TRBJ2-4; 8 nucleotides align to TRBD1. Germline trimming cut 4 bases from V and 8 bases from J; bases unmatched to any gene: 4. The germline gives CDR1 SNHLY, CDR2 FYNNEI. The CDR3 runs to 13 residues. The CDR3 sequence: CASSVETGDIQYF. The CDR3 DNA follows: TGTGCCAGCAGTGTTGAGACAGGGGACATTCAGTACTTC. The entire variable domain, with the rest obtained from reference TRBV2 and TRBJ2-4, is as follows: EPEVTQTPSHQVTQMGQEVILRCVPISNHLYFYWYRQILGQKVEFLVSFYNNEISEKSEIFDDQFSVERPDGSNFTLKIRSTKLEDSAMYFCASSVETGDIQYFGAGTRLSVL.

The DNA for the CDR3 is TGTGCCAGCAGCTTAGCGACTCCGGCCTACAATGAGCAGTTCTTC. Its translation is CASSLATPAYNEQFF. The chain employs TRBV7-2 and TRBJ2-1; no definite D call. Trimming stripped 0 bases from V and 2 bases from J, with 8 bases between. This CDR3 has 15 amino acids. Germline CDR1 and CDR2: SGHTA and FQGNSA.

The J gene is TRBJ2-1, the V gene TRBV6-5, with TRBD1 matching over 9 bases. Losses at the gene ends were 4 bases for V and 6 bases for J; bases not matched to a gene: 7. CDR1 MNHEY and CDR2 SVGAGI come from the germline V gene. The CDR3 consists of 15 residues. CDR3 nucleotides: TGTGCCAGCAGTTTACAGGGGGCGCCAATCAATGAGCAGTTCTTC. Its translation: CASSLQGAPINEQFF.

The CDR3 DNA sequence: TGTGCCAGCAAGAACTCTCCGGGCACAGATACGCAGTATTTT. The encoded protein is CASKNSPGTDTQYF. The V call is TRBV2, the J call TRBJ2-3; no clear D gene. The CDR3 extends over 14 amino acids. Germline CDR1 and CDR2: SNHLY and FYNNEI. Trimming took off 7 bases at V and 1 base at J, with 12 bases between the two ends.

V gene TRBV11-3 combines with J gene TRBJ2-7; possible D gene TRBD2, 5 bases. This CDR3 is 12 amino acids long. Germline V gives CDR1 SGHNT, CDR2 YENEEA. The ends were cut back, 3 bases at V and 7 bases at J, with 10 bases in the middle. The DNA of the CDR3 is TGTGCCAGCAGCTTCGGGGTCCGAGAGCAGTACTTC. Translating it yields CASSFGVREQYF.

The rearrangement uses TRBV5-6 and TRBJ1-1; D unresolved. The CDR3 consists of 14 residues. Deletions cut 0 bases from V and 1 base from J, with 7 bases between. CDR1 and CDR2 (germline): SGHDT, YYEEEE. CDR3 protein: CASSLGRRNTEAFF. In nucleotides, the CDR3 is TGTGCCAGCAGCTTGGGCAGAAGGAACACTGAAGCTTTCTTT.

This clone was counted once. The chain uses TRBV7-8 and TRBJ2-1; 7 bases align to TRBD2. J gave up 7 bases and V 4 bases, and 16 bases lay outside the gene matches. Germline V gene sequence: CDR1 SGHVS, CDR2 FQNEAQ. The CDR3 runs to 17 residues. Here the CDR3 DNA reads TGTGCCAGCAGCTCCTTCATTCTCGCGGGAGATACGAATGAGCAGTTCTTC. Protein product: CASSSFILAGDTNEQFF.

The chain uses TRBV29-1 and TRBJ1-2; TRBD1 is a possible D gene (5 bases). Per germline, CDR1 SQVTM and CDR2 ANQGSEA. This CDR3 has 13 residues. V was clipped by 2 bases and J by 5 bases, with 12 bases between them. CDR3: CSVERDSGYGYTF. CDR3 DNA: TGCAGCGTTGAACGCGACAGCGGTTATGGCTACACCTTC.

The rearrangement uses TRBV6-1 and TRBJ2-7, with D tentatively TRBD1 or TRBD2 (6 bases each). V lost 8 bases and J lost 3, with 14 bases in between. The CDR3 extends over 13 amino acids. CDR1 and CDR2 (germline): MNHNS, SASEGT. The CDR3 DNA follows: TGTGCCAGCGCACACAGGGAGGACTACGAGCAGTACTTC. Its translation: CASAHREDYEQYF.

This chain uses TRBV18 with TRBJ2-2; D is undetermined. The V gene lost 5 bases and the J gene lost 0 bases, with 16 bases spanning the gap. Germline CDR1 and CDR2: KGHSH and LQKENI. The CDR3 is made up of 17 amino acids. CDR3 in amino acids: CASSALRTPTNTGELFF. CDR3 DNA: TGTGCCAGCTCAGCCCTCAGAACCCCTACGAACACCGGGGAGCTGTTTTTT.

The rearrangement joins TRBV4-2 to TRBJ1-1; D is possibly TRBD1 (5 bases). CDR1 LGHNA and CDR2 YNFKEQ come from the germline V gene. Trimming removed 3 bases at V and 7 bases at J, with 18 bases between. CDR3 size: 15 residues. The CDR3 region is CASSQAGKGAYEAFF. Written as DNA, the CDR3 is TGTGCCAGCAGCCAGGCCGGGAAAGGGGCATATGAAGCTTTCTTT.

The chain recombines TRBV7-9 with TRBJ2-5; 12 bases agree with TRBD1. The germline gives CDR1 SEHNR, CDR2 FQNEAQ (reference sequence). CDR3 length: 14 amino acids. With V trimmed by 6 bases and J by 4 bases, 3 bases remained unmatched. The CDR3 loop is CASSRDRGRETQYF. CDR3 nucleotides: TGTGCCAGCAGTCGGGACAGGGGGCGAGAGACCCAGTACTTC.

The rearrangement links TRBV5-4 to TRBJ2-2; 8 bases line up with TRBD2. The germline CDR1 and CDR2 sequences are SGHNT and YYREEE (reference sequence). This CDR3 has 15 amino acids. V gave up 1 base and J gave up 4 bases; unmatched junction bases: 3. The CDR3 loop reads CASSLSLAGTGELFF. CDR3 DNA: TGTGCCAGCAGCTTGAGTCTAGCGGGCACCGGGGAGCTGTTTTTT.

The chain links TRBV7-3 to TRBJ1-5; no firm D call. Between the trimmed V and J ends, which lost 0 bases and 6 bases, there was a span of 6 bases. The CDR3 is made up of 13 amino acids. Germline assignment: CDR1 SGHTA and CDR2 FQGTGA. The CDR3 is CASSLTQGQPQHF. The CDR3 DNA reads as TGTGCCAGCAGCTTAACGCAAGGTCAGCCCCAGCATTTT.

The rearrangement joins TRBV20-1 to TRBJ2-3, with D unresolved. The CDR3 is 11 residues long. V shed 5 bases and J shed 4 bases, with 7 bases lying between them. Germline V gene sequence: CDR1 DFQATT, CDR2 SNEGSKA (reference sequence). The CDR3 reads CSAPRSDTQYF. The CDR3, as DNA: TGCAGTGCTCCGAGATCAGATACGCAGTATTTT.

This clone is a singleton in its sample. The chain couples TRBV10-1 to TRBJ2-7; D might be TRBD1 or TRBD2, each matching 5 bases. Germline CDR1 reads WNHNN; CDR2 reads SYGVQD (reference sequence). The CDR3 runs 13 residues. V lost 6 bases, J lost 2 bases, and 11 bases lay in between. DNA for the CDR3: TGCGCCAGCAGGGGAGACAGTCCCTACGAGCAGTACTTC. It is translated as CASRGDSPYEQYF.

This CDR3 is CASSHPGGPPTGELFF. The CDR3 nucleotides read TGTGCCAGCAGCCACCCCGGTGGCCCCCCAACCGGGGAGCTGTTTTTT. This rearrangement joins TRBV7-2 to TRBJ2-2; D unresolved. In germline, CDR1 is SGHTA, CDR2 FQGNSA. V lost 5 bases, J lost 5 bases, and 18 bases lay in between. The CDR3 runs 16 residues. Supplemented by reference TRBV7-2 and TRBJ2-2, the full variable domain reads GAGVSQSPSNKVTEKGKDVELRCDPISGHTALYWYRQSLGQGLEFLIYFQGNSAPDKSGLPSDRFSAERTGGSVSTLTIQRTQQEDSAVYLCASSHPGGPPTGELFFGEGSRLTVL.

This clone was seen once. The CDR3 region is CASRFQGGRETQYF. CDR3 in DNA: TGTGCCAGCAGATTTCAGGGGGGCAGAGAGACCCAGTACTTC. The chain uses TRBV28 and TRBJ2-5, with D perhaps TRBD1 (7 bases). The CDR3 sequence is 14 residues long. V lost 6 bases and J 4 bases, leaving 15 bases between the germline ends. CDR1 is MDHEN, CDR2 SYDVKM, per germline.

The chain carries TRBV5-1 and TRBJ2-2; maybe TRBD2 (5 bases). This CDR3 is built from 17 residues. Trimming took 4 bases from V and 3 from J, leaving 19 bases between them. Per the germline V gene, CDR1 is SGHRS and CDR2 is YFSETQ. The CDR3 nucleotides are TGCGCCAGCAGCCCCCGCCGTATGAGGGCGGACACCGGGGAGCTGTTTTTT. It codes for CASSPRRMRADTGELFF.

This chain joins TRBV5-6 and TRBJ1-5; 8 bases agree with TRBD1. This CDR3 is 16 amino acids long. Trimming cost V 2 bases and J 1 base; bases outside gene matches: 5. Germline-derived CDR1 and CDR2 are SGHDT and YYEEEE. The CDR3 is CASSFRGLGSNQPQHF. The CDR3 nucleotides read TGTGCCAGCAGCTTCAGGGGGCTAGGGAGCAATCAGCCCCAGCATTTT.

The V call is TRBV5-1, the J call TRBJ2-2; 10 bases map to TRBD1. Germline CDR1 is SGHRS and CDR2 is YFSETQ. Trimming took 4 bases from V and 4 from J; bases not matched to a gene: 1. The CDR3 is 14 amino acids. CDR3 sequence reads: CASSRDRGTGELFF. The DNA of the CDR3 is TGCGCCAGCAGCCGGGACAGGGGCACCGGGGAGCTGTTTTTT.

The sample holds one count of this clone. This chain's CDR3 is CASRGDSITYEQYF. The CDR3 bases are TGCGCCAGCAGGGGGGACAGTATTACCTACGAGCAGTACTTC. The chain links TRBV5-1 to TRBJ2-7, with 7 positions matching TRBD1. The CDR3 runs 14 residues. The ends lost 5 bases at V and 2 bases at J; junction bases unmatched: 7. Germline V gene data show CDR1 as SGHRS and CDR2 as YFSETQ. The full variable domain, with the rest looked up from reference TRBV5-1 and TRBJ2-7, is KAGVTQTPRYLIKTRGQQVTLSCSPISGHRSVSWYQQTPGQGLQFLFEYFSETQRNKGNFPGRFSGRQFSNSRSEMNVSTLELGDSALYLCASRGDSITYEQYFGPGTRLTVT.